The 19 T cell receptor beta chains below come from one sample, sequenced in a study of blood T cell repertoires in COVID-19. Clones were sequenced by immunoSEQ multiplex PCR, and TCRdb holds only the in-frame ones, with some missing. Of some 400,000 clones listed, 85% to 90% are singletons. The sample taken for sequencing was PBMCs or T cells enriched from blood (not recorded which). These receptors came from a woman in her 30s who had recovered from COVID-19.

This clone was recorded a few times. The V and J genes are TRBV9 and TRBJ2-7, with 9 bases fitting TRBD1. Unmatched junction bases numbered 16, after V lost 4 bases and J lost 5 bases. Per germline, CDR1 SGDLS and CDR2 YYNGEE. The CDR3 covers 17 residues. This chain's CDR3 is CASSTRGTGQIGDEQYF. The CDR3 DNA sequence: TGTGCCAGCAGCACCCGCGGGACAGGGCAAATAGGTGACGAGCAGTACTTC.

The chain couples TRBV9 to TRBJ1-4; 8 bases map to TRBD1. Germline V gene lookup returns CDR1 SGDLS and CDR2 YYNGEE. The V segment lost 2 bases and the J segment 8 bases; nucleotides outside the gene matches: 5. The CDR3 consists of 14 residues. The CDR3 here is CASSVQGASEKLFF. CDR3 nucleotides: TGTGCCAGCAGCGTCCAGGGGGCGAGCGAAAAACTGTTTTTT.

A word on this clone: Germline is not matched at one junction end, which may reflect a read error. V is TRBV3-1 (or the pseudogene TRBV3-2) and J is TRBJ1-2; TRBD1 matches at 9 bases. The length of the CDR3 is 15 residues. The V gene's germline CDR1 is LGHDT and CDR2 YNNKEL (reference sequence). The CDR3 sequence: CASSQDWSDRGPSLF. CDR3 nucleotide sequence: TGTGCCAGCAGCCAAGATTGGTCGGACAGGGGCCCCTCTCTCTTC.

This clone was seen a handful of times. The chain couples TRBV27 to TRBJ1-6; the match to TRBD1 covers 7 bases. From germline, CDR1 is MNHEY and CDR2 SMNVEV (reference sequence). V lost 6 bases, J lost 4 bases, and 18 bases stayed unmatched. The CDR3 spans 19 residues. Here the CDR3 DNA reads TGTGCCAGCAGAGGATGGACAGGCAATCTCAAGCAGTATAATTCACCCCTCCACTTT. Translating it yields CASRGWTGNLKQYNSPLHF.

Comments on this clone: The sample contains more than one DNA sequence encoding this CDR3. The chain carries TRBV4-3 and TRBJ2-7; D might be TRBD1 (6 bases). The CDR3 length is 13 residues. Germline assignment: CDR1 LGHNA and CDR2 YSLEER. V dropped 3 bases and J dropped 1 base, with 7 bases sitting between them. The CDR3 here is CASSQDSSYEQYF. CDR3 bases: TGCGCCAGCAGCCAGGACAGTTCCTACGAGCAGTACTTC.

V and J are TRBV6-5 and TRBJ2-6; no definite D call. CDR1 and CDR2 from the germline V gene are MNHEY and SVGAGI. The CDR3 has 15 amino acids. V was pared by 8 bases and J by 4 bases, with 15 bases between. CDR3 in DNA: TGTGCCAGCGACCGGCGGTCCACAGGGGCCAACGTCCTGACTTTC. It specifies CASDRRSTGANVLTF.

This chain connects TRBV12-5 to TRBJ2-1; 8 bases fit TRBD1. This CDR3 has 15 residues. Trimming removed 6 bases from V and 8 bases from J; junction bases left unmatched: 12. Per the germline V gene, CDR1 is LGHNT and CDR2 is FRNRAP. The CDR3 spells CASGQTGAASHEQFF. CDR3 bases: TGTGCTAGTGGCCAGACAGGGGCGGCTAGTCATGAGCAGTTCTTC.

This clone was found a few times. The chain combines TRBV25-1 with TRBJ2-2; TRBD2 matches at 9 bases. The germline V gene has CDR1 MGHDK and CDR2 SYGVNS. CDR3 length: 18 amino acids. The ends lost 0 bases at V and 7 bases at J; junction bases unmatched: 12. This CDR3 reads CASSEYGGSGSSGGELFF. The CDR3 nucleotides are TGTGCCAGCAGTGAATACGGCGGTAGCGGGAGCTCTGGCGGGGAGCTGTTTTTT.

This chain connects TRBV5-4 to TRBJ2-7; D unclear. This CDR3 region has 12 residues. Germline-derived CDR1 and CDR2 are SGHNT and YYREEE (reference sequence). V was trimmed by 4 bases and J by 2 bases, leaving 7 bases between them. CDR3 sequence (DNA): TGTGCCAGCAGCCGAGATACCTACGAGCAGTACTTC. This translates into CASSRDTYEQYF.

This chain uses TRBV6-4 with TRBJ2-2; D may be TRBD2 (6 bases). There are 14 residues in the CDR3. V was pared by 3 bases and J by 2 bases, with 7 bases between. CDR1 MRHNA and CDR2 SNTAGT come from the germline V gene. The CDR3 sequence: CASSEGLNTGELFF. The CDR3 DNA follows: TGTGCCAGCAGTGAGGGACTTAACACCGGGGAGCTGTTTTTT.

The chain carries TRBV5-1 and TRBJ2-1, with 11 positions matching TRBD2. After removal of 3 bases from V and 5 bases from J, the junction contained 16 bases not matched to a gene. The CDR3 contains 19 residues. CDR1 is SGHRS and CDR2 is YFSETQ in the germline V gene. The CDR3 sequence is CASSSHRLAGGWYDNEQFF. The CDR3 region has the DNA TGCGCCAGCAGCTCGCACCGGTTAGCGGGAGGGTGGTACGACAATGAGCAGTTCTTC.

The chain recombines TRBV4-3 with TRBJ1-2; D remains ambiguous. Germline lookup yields CDR1 LGHNA and CDR2 YSLEER. This CDR3 contains 15 residues. Deletions cut 1 base from V and 8 bases from J, with 17 bases between. The CDR3 sequence is CASSQVLVALNGYTF. The CDR3 DNA reads as TGCGCCAGCAGCCAAGTATTAGTAGCCCTTAACGGCTACACCTTC.

The V gene is TRBV29-1, the J gene TRBJ1-4, with 9 bases aligning to TRBD1. V shed 7 bases, J shed 4 bases, and the junction held 1 base outside the gene matches. The germline gives CDR1 SQVTM, CDR2 ANQGSEA. This CDR3 is built from 12 residues. The CDR3 here is CSAGQGNEKLFF. The CDR3, as DNA: TGCAGCGCGGGACAGGGTAATGAAAAACTGTTTTTT.

This chain joins TRBV5-6 and TRBJ1-4; possible D gene TRBD1, 5 bases. CDR1 is SGHDT and CDR2 is YYEEEE in the germline V gene. CDR3 length equals 14 residues. V lost 0 bases and J lost 7, with 10 bases in between. Written as DNA, the CDR3 is TGTGCCAGCAGCTTGGGCGCAGGGTTTGAAAAACTGTTTTTT. Encoded protein: CASSLGAGFEKLFF.

This chain joins TRBV2 and TRBJ2-2, with 10 nucleotides matching TRBD2. The CDR3 contains 16 residues. J was trimmed by 5 bases and V by 7 bases; bases with no gene match: 10. Germline CDR1 and CDR2: SNHLY and FYNNEI. CDR3 DNA sequence: TGTGCCAGCAATGCATTAGGGACTAGCGTTACCGGGGAGCTGTTTTTT. This translates into CASNALGTSVTGELFF.

This chain links TRBV19 with TRBJ1-5, with 10 bases matching TRBD1. Germline CDR1 and CDR2: LNHDA and SQIVND (reference sequence). CDR3 length equals 15 residues. V was pared by 6 bases and J by 3 bases, with 5 bases of the junction left unmatched. In DNA form, the CDR3 reads TGTGCCAGTAGCCTGGGGACAGGGGCCAATCAGCCCCAGCATTTT. This gives the protein CASSLGTGANQPQHF. The whole variable domain, filled in from reference TRBV19 and TRBJ1-5, reads DGGITQSPKYLFRKEGQNVTLSCEQNLNHDAMYWYRQDPGQGLRLIYYSQIVNDFQKGDIAEGYSVSREKKESFPLTVTSAQKNPTAFYLCASSLGTGANQPQHFGDGTRLSIL.

This clone was recorded once. This chain uses TRBV6-2 or TRBV6-3 with TRBJ2-1, with 13 nucleotides matching TRBD2. The CDR3 loop spans 17 amino acids. J gave up 7 bases and V 2 bases, and 8 bases lay outside the gene matches. Germline V lookup: CDR1 MNHEY, CDR2 SVGEGT. CDR3 bases: TGTGCCAGCAGTTACCTCCCCGGACTAGCGGGGGATAATGAGCAGTTCTTC. It translates to CASSYLPGLAGDNEQFF.

This rearrangement joins TRBV27 to TRBJ1-5, with 8 bases lining up with TRBD1. CDR3 size: 15 residues. Germline trimming cut 4 bases from V and 1 base from J; bases unmatched to any gene: 3. Germline values: CDR1 MNHEY, CDR2 SMNVEV (reference sequence). This CDR3 reads CASSSRTGSNQPQHF. For the CDR3, the DNA is TGTGCCAGCAGTTCCCGGACAGGGAGCAATCAGCCCCAGCATTTT.

This chain joins TRBV18 and TRBJ2-5; 11 bases are a match to TRBD2. This CDR3 contains 16 residues. V was clipped by 0 bases and J by 2 bases; unmatched bases: 2. The germline CDR1 and CDR2 sequences are KGHSH and LQKENI. The CDR3: CASSPPLAGGQETQYF. The DNA of the CDR3 is TGTGCCAGCTCACCACCCCTAGCGGGGGGACAAGAGACCCAGTACTTC.